Detailed here is one T cell receptor beta chain. This clonotype was seen more than once but under ten times. Its antigen has not been determined. It has no much larger one-base neighbor in the sample; base qualities were not kept. Clipping removes 5 bases from V and 3 bases from J, with 15 as the unmatched junction base count. CDR1 SEHNR and CDR2 FQNEAQ were looked up in the germline V gene (reference sequence). Inclusive of the bounding cysteine and phenylalanine, the CDR3 is 17 residues long. The only DNA kept is the CDR3, 51 bases in frame from the first base. The record originates from a study of post-analysis software for immune sequencing data (dated by TCRdb to the mid-2010s). Study-wide context: Recorded disease courses included relapsing-remitting, secondary progressive and progressive-relapsing multiple sclerosis, with some patients lacking subtype annotation. Patient repertoires were compared against 10 to 12 previously published healthy control repertoires from donors aged about 6 to 27 years. A subset of samples was prepared in parallel using single-end sample barcoding, then pooled and co-amplified after Illumina adapter ligation.

The method behind the library was PCR. The run used an Illumina HiSeq 2500. To reduce PCR and sequencing biases, unique molecular identifiers were built into the TCR beta cDNA libraries. Every 1 to 10 million input T cells yielded approximately 500,000 cDNA molecules, meaning each molecule approximated one T cell. The same protocol used for the earlier healthy control dataset was applied to prepare and sequence the patient libraries. Within a given batch, samples were prepared together, multiplexed and sequenced on the same HiSeq lane. Per the original workflow: Raw barcoded reads were processed with MIGEC, discarding single-read molecular identifier groups before consensus assembly and CDR3 extraction. Clonotype tables were post-analysed with VDJtools, normalizing diversity by down-sampling all datasets to the smallest sample size. Repertoire overlap clustering matched CDR3 amino acid but not nucleotide sequences to correct batch-related cross-sample contamination. TCRdb applied fastp at Q25 and MiXCR to the public reads, then kept only in-frame beta chains. Each CDR3 protein appears once, grouped with its most common genes and DNA. TCRdb's processing, not the authors', yielded these V and J calls. This sample holds about 540,000 distinct CDR3 sequences; approximately 31% were observed only once. The leading ten clones occupy about 5.6% of the sample.

Points the paper makes about the study in general: Multiple sclerosis patients had significantly lower normalized Chao1 diversity than controls, a result that suggests substantial peripheral T-cell clonal expansion. The multiple sclerosis patient group was slightly younger than the control group. Direct clustering with F measure revealed strong co-clustering of samples prepared in the same batch, which led to a batch-effect correction. Significantly higher frequencies in patients than in controls were found for roughly 5 TRBV segments, including TRBV5-6, TRBV5-1 and TRBV20-1.

TCR beta repertoires were profiled from peripheral blood of 10 to 15 young patients with multiple sclerosis to demonstrate the VDJtools post-analysis software. The multiple sclerosis patients were children and adolescents between roughly 6 and 17 years of age. The sequence derives from a girl under 18 with multiple sclerosis. Sequenced sample: blood. The V and J genes are TRBV7-9 and TRBJ1-2; 7 central bases correspond to TRBD1. The bases are TGTGCCAGCAGCCCGGGGGGTACCGCGGGACAGTACTATGGCTACACCTTC. Translation gives CASSPGGTAGQYYGYTF.